This TCR beta chain was found in a study of T cells in Graves' hyperthyroidism and ophthalmopathy. Amplified regions were TCR beta CDR3 sequences from RNA transcripts. HTBI primers were the set used in a first-round RT-PCR of the TCR CDR3. TCRdb processed the multiplex PCR reads anew with MiXCR; each CDR3 protein has one entry. The profile shows hundreds of thousands of distinct CDR3 sequences, approximately 14% of them singletons. This clonotype was counted at least ten times. The material sequenced was blood. The sequence was obtained from a woman between 18 and 30 years old with Graves' hyperthyroidism.

The CDR3 nucleotides read TGCAGTGCTAGAGGGCTCCAGAAGGACCGTGAGCAGTTCTTC. Amino acids: CSARGLQKDREQFF. The chain has TRBV20-1 and TRBJ2-1; D call uncertain. The CDR3 spans 14 residues. Germline loops: CDR1 DFQATT, CDR2 SNEGSKA (reference sequence). V was trimmed by 1 base and J by 9 bases, leaving 16 bases between them.